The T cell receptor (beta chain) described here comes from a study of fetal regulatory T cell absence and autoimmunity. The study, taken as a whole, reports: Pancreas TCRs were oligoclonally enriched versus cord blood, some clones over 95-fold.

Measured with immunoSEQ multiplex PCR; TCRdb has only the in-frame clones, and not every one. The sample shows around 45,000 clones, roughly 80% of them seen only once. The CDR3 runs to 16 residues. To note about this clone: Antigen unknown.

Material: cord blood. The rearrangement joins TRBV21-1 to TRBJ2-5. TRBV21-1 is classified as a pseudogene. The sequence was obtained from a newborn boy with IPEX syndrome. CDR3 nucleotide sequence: TGTGCCAGCTACAAATCCCGGGGCGCGGGTCAAGAGACCCAGTACTTC. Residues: CASYKSRGAGQETQYF.